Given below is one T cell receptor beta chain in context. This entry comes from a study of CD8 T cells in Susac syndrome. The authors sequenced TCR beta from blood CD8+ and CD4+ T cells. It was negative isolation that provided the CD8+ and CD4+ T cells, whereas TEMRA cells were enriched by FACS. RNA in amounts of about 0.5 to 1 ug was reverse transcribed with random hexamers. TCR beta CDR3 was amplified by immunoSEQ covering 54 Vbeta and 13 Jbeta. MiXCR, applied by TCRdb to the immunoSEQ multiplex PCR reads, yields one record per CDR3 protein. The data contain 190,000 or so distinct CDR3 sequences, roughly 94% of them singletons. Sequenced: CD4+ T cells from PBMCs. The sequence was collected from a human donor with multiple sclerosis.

The CDR3 region is CASSFGAYSGGAAGEQFF. CDR3 in DNA: TGTGCCAGCAGTTTCGGGGCTTATAGCGGGGGGGCCGCGGGTGAGCAGTTCTTC. V is TRBV12-3 or TRBV12-4 and J is TRBJ2-1; 11 nucleotides line up with TRBD2. The V and J ends lost 3 bases and 9 bases, in that order; junction bases with no gene match: 16. CDR3 size: 18 residues.